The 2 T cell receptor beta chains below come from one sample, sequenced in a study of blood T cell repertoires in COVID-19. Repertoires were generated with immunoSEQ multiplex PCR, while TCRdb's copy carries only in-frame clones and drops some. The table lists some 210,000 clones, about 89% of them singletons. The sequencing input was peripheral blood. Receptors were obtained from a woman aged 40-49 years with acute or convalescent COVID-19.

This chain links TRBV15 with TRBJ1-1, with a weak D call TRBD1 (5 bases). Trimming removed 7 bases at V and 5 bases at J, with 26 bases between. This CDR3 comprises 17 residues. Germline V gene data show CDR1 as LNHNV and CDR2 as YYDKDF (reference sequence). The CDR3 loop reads CATTKRSGIRGRTEAFF. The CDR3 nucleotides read TGTGCCACCACCAAGAGGAGTGGGATCCGGGGGAGGACTGAAGCTTTCTTT.

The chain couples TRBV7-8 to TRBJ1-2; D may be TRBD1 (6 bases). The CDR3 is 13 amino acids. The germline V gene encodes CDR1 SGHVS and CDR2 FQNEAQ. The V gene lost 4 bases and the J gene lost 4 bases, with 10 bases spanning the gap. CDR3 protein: CASSSRGSYGYTF. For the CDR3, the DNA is TGTGCCAGCAGCTCCAGGGGCAGCTATGGCTACACCTTC. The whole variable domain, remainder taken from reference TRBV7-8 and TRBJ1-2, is GAGVSQSPRYKVAKRGQDVALRCDPISGHVSLFWYQQALGQGPEFLTYFQNEAQLDKSGLPSDRFFAERPEGSVSTLKIQRTQQEDSAVYLCASSSRGSYGYTFGSGTRLTVV.